This T cell receptor (beta chain) stems from a study of blood T cell repertoires in COVID-19. At the level of the study: Whether acute or convalescent, the COVID-19 samples came from the United States, Italy and Spain. T cells, B-cell-depleted T cells, or PBMCs supplied cDNA or gDNA.

Source study methods: Amplified reference gene primers provided the basis for estimating nucleated cell counts. Libraries were prepared by immunoSEQ multiplex PCR; TCRdb keeps only in-frame clonotypes and omits some of them. V and J calls and clone size follow that table, whereas D and trimming were derived from the DNA. The table lists more than 70,000 clones, 88% of them singletons. J lost 7 bases, V lost 4 bases, and 10 bases had no gene match. CDR1 and CDR2 from the germline V gene are SGHNT and YYREEE (reference sequence). The CDR3 runs 14 residues. This chain connects TRBV5-4 to TRBJ1-2, with 7 bases lining up with TRBD1. The sequenced sample was peripheral blood. The clonotype originates from a human donor in a cohort sampled during active COVID-19. The CDR3 DNA reads TGTGCCAGCAGCCTTAGCAGGGGGTTCTTTGGCTACACCTTC. Amino acid sequence: CASSLSRGFFGYTF.